This TCR beta chain was recorded in a study of T cell changes during pregnancy in multiple sclerosis. Measured with immunoSEQ multiplex PCR; TCRdb has only the in-frame clones, and not every one. The sample comprises about 57,000 clones, about 91% of which are singletons, and about 0.21% rests with the top ten. The sample in question was CD4+ T cells from peripheral blood mononuclear cells, obtained in the second trimester of pregnancy. The TCR sequence derives from a female donor with multiple sclerosis, enrolled in a pregnancy study.

The CDR3 nucleotides read TGTGCCAGCAGTTTAACTTATGAGGGAGCGGGTTCGAGAACCGGGGAGCTGTTTTTT. Its translation: CASSLTYEGAGSRTGELFF. J is TRBJ2-2 and V is TRBV28, with a possible D match to TRBD2 (6 bases). The V gene lost 2 bases and the J gene lost 5 bases, with 24 bases spanning the gap. Per the germline V gene, CDR1 is MDHEN and CDR2 is SYDVKM. There are 19 residues in the CDR3.